The text below deals with one TCR beta chain. The data originate from a study of cytomegalovirus exposure and HLA in healthy donors. V shed 5 bases, J shed 8 bases, and the junction held 16 bases outside the gene matches. The CDR3 totals 17 residues. CDR1 and CDR2 (germline): SGHRS, YFSETQ. It was with 60 Vbeta and 13 Jbeta primers that the PCR ran. Only in-frame clones appear in the TCRdb table, and some are missing; sequencing was by immunoSEQ multiplex PCR. The sample lists approximately 190,000 clones, 65% to 90% occurring once. The chain combines TRBV5-1 with TRBJ2-1, with 10 bases identical to TRBD1. This TCR derives from a man aged 35 to 55 in good health and CMV-seropositive. The sequenced sample was PBMCs. The CDR3, as DNA: TGCGCCAGCAGATCCACTAACCGGGACAGGGGATTCCATGAGCAGTTCTTC. Residues: CASRSTNRDRGFHEQFF.